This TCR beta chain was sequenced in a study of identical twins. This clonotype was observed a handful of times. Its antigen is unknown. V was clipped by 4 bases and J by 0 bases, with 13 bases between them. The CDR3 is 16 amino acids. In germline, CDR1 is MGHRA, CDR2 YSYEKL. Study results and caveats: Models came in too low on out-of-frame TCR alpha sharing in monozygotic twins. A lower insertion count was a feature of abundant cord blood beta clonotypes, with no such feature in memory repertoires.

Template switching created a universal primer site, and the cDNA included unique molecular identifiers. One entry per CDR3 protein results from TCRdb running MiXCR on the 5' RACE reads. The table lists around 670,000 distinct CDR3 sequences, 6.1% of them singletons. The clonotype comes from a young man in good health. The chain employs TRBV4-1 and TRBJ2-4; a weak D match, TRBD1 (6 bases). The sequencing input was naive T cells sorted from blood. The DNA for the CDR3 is TGCGCCAGCAGCCTAACGGACAGTAGAGCCAAAAACATTCAGTACTTC. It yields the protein CASSLTDSRAKNIQYF.